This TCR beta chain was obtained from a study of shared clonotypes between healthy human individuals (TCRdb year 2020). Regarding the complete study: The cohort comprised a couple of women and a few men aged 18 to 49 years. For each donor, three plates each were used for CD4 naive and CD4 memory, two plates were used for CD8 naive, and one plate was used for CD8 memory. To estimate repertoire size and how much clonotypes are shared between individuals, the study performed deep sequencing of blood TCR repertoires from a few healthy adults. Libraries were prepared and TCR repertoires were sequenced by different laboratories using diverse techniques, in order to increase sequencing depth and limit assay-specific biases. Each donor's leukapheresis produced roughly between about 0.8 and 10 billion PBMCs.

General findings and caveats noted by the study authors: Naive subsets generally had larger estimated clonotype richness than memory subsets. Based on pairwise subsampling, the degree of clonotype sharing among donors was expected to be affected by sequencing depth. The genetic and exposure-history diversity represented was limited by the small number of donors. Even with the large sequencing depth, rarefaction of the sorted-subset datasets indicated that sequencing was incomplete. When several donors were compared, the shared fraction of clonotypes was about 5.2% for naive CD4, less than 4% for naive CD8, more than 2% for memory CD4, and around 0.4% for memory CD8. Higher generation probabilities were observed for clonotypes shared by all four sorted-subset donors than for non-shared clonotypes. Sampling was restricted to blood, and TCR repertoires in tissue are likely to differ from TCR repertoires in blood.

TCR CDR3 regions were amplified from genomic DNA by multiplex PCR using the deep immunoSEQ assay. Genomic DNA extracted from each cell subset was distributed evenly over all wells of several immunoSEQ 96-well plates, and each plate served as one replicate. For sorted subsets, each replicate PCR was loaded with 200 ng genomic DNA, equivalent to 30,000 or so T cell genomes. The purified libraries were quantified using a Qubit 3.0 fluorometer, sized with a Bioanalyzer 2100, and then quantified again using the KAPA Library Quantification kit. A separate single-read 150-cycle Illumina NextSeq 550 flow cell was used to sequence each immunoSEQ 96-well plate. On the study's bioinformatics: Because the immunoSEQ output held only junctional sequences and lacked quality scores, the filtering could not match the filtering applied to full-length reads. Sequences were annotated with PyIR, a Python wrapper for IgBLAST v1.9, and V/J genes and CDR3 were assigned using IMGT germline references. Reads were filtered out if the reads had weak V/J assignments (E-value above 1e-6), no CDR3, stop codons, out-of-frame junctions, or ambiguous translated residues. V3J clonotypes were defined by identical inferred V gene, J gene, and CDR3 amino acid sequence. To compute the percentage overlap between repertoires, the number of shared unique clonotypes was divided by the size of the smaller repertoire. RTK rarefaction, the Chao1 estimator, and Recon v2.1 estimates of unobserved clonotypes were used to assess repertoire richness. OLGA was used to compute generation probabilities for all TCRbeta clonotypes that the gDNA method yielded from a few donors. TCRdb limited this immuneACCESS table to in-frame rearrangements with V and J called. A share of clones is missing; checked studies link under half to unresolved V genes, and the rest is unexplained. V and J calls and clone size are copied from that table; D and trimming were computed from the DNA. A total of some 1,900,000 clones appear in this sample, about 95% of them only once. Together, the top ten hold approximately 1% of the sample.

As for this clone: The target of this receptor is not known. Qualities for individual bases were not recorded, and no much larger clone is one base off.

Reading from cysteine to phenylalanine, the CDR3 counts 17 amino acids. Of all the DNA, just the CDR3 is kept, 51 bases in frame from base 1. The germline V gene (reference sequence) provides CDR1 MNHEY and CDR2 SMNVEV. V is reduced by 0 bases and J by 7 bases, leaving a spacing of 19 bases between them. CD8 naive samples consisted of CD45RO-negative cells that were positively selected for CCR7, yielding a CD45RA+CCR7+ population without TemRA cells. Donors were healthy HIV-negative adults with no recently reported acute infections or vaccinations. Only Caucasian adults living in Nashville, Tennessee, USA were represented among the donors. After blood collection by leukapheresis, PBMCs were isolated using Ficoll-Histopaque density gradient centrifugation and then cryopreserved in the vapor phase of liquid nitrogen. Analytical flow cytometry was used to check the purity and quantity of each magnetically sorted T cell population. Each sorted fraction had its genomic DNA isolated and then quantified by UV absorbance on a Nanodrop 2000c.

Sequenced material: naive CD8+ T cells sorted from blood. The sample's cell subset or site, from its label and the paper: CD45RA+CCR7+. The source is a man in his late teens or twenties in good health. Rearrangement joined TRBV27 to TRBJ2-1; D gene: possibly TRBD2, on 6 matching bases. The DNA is TGTGCCAGCAGTTTATCCGGCGGGGAACGGGGTCCGAATGAGCAGTTCTTC. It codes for CASSLSGGERGPNEQFF.